These 10 T cell receptor beta chains were all obtained from the same sample, sequenced in a study of blood T cell repertoires in COVID-19. Generated by immunoSEQ multiplex PCR, the TCRdb table keeps only in-frame clones and is missing some. The sample lists roughly 230,000 clones, around nine tenths seen once, with less than 4% in the top ten. What was sequenced was PBMCs or T cells enriched from blood (not recorded which). The receptors come from a woman between 25 and 40 years old with acute COVID-19.

V usage is TRBV5-1 and J usage is TRBJ1-5, with 9 bases that match TRBD1. CDR1 and CDR2 (germline): SGHRS, YFSETQ. V trimming: 0 bases; J trimming: 2 bases; junction bases outside the gene matches: 18. This CDR3 contains 21 residues. The CDR3 region is CASSLEFSSGQGPVGNQPQHF. The DNA of the CDR3 is TGCGCCAGCAGCTTGGAGTTTAGCTCCGGACAGGGGCCGGTGGGCAATCAGCCCCAGCATTTT. Full variable domain (outside the CDR3, taken from reference TRBV5-1 and TRBJ1-5): KAGVTQTPRYLIKTRGQQVTLSCSPISGHRSVSWYQQTPGQGLQFLFEYFSETQRNKGNFPGRFSGRQFSNSRSEMNVSTLELGDSALYLCASSLEFSSGQGPVGNQPQHFGDGTRLSIL.

V gene TRBV30 combines with J gene TRBJ1-5; D perhaps matches TRBD1 (5 bases). V shed 4 bases and J shed 7 bases, with 14 bases lying between them. The CDR3 runs 13 residues. Germline V gene data show CDR1 as GTSNPN and CDR2 as SVGIG (reference sequence). CDR3 sequence reads: CAWTRGFRQPQHF. CDR3 nucleotides: TGTGCCTGGACCCGGGGGTTCAGGCAGCCCCAGCATTTT. The full variable domain, with the rest looked up from reference TRBV30 and TRBJ1-5, is SQTIHQWPATLVQPVGSPLSLECTVEGTSNPNLYWYRQAAGRGLQLLFYSVGIGQISSEVPQNLSASRPQDRQFILSSKKLLLSDSGFYLCAWTRGFRQPQHFGDGTRLSIL.

The rearrangement links TRBV5-1 to TRBJ2-5, with D perhaps TRBD1 (6 bases). CDR1 and CDR2 from the germline V gene are SGHRS and YFSETQ. The CDR3 runs to 13 residues. Deletions cut 4 bases from V and 4 bases from J, with 11 bases between. For the CDR3, the DNA is TGCGCCAGCAGCCCTCGGACAGTAGAGACCCAGTACTTC. This translates into CASSPRTVETQYF.

The chain employs TRBV5-4 and TRBJ1-2; TRBD1 aligns across 9 bases. J gave up 3 bases and V 6 bases, and 3 bases lay outside the gene matches. CDR1 is SGHNT and CDR2 is YYREEE in the germline V gene (reference sequence). The CDR3 runs 13 residues. The CDR3 protein is CASKGQGYYGYTF. The CDR3 DNA is TGTGCCAGCAAGGGACAGGGATACTATGGCTACACCTTC.

The chain is built from TRBV24-1 and TRBJ1-5; tentative D call: TRBD1 (5 bases). Deletions cut 0 bases from V and 0 bases from J, with 20 bases between. Germline CDR1 and CDR2: KGHDR and SFDVKD. The CDR3 loop spans 20 amino acids. The CDR3, as DNA: TGTGCCACCAGTGATTTGCATAGGTTGGGGGAGGGATATAGCAATCAGCCCCAGCATTTT. Translation: CATSDLHRLGEGYSNQPQHF.

This sequence joins TRBV30 and TRBJ2-6; tentatively, D is TRBD2 (5 bases). There are 16 residues in the CDR3. V was trimmed by 1 base and J by 0 bases, leaving 10 bases between them. Germline V gives CDR1 GTSNPN, CDR2 SVGIG (reference sequence). The CDR3 DNA follows: TGTGCCTGGAGTGGCGGAGGTAGCTCTGGGGCCAACGTCCTGACTTTC. This encodes CAWSGGGSSGANVLTF.

In nucleotides, the CDR3 is TGTGCCAGCAGTACAGGGCCGACCCCCGGGGAGCTGTTTTTT. It specifies CASSTGPTPGELFF. The chain combines TRBV11-2 with TRBJ2-2; D possibly corresponds to TRBD1 (6 bases). The CDR3 sequence is 14 residues long. Germline V gene lookup returns CDR1 SGHAT and CDR2 FQNNGV. Trimming removed 6 bases from V and 6 bases from J, with 14 bases in between.

The chain has TRBV4-1 and TRBJ1-2; no reliable D call. Looked up from germline, CDR1 is MGHRA and CDR2 is YSYEKL. V shed 6 bases and J shed 6 bases, with 14 bases lying between them. The CDR3 covers 13 residues. The CDR3 here is CASSPRGANGYTF. In DNA form, the CDR3 reads TGCGCCAGCAGTCCTCGCGGAGCCAATGGCTACACCTTC.

The genes are TRBV15 and TRBJ1-1; perhaps TRBD1 as D (6 bases). This CDR3 comprises 14 residues. Trimming took off 1 base at V and 7 bases at J, with 13 bases between the two ends. CDR1 is LNHNV, CDR2 YYDKDF, per germline (reference sequence). CDR3 sequence: CATSRGGRGSEAFF. The CDR3 region has the DNA TGTGCCACCAGCAGAGGAGGCAGGGGTAGTGAAGCTTTCTTT.

V and J are TRBV24-1 and TRBJ1-2, with 7 bases that match TRBD1. Losses at the gene ends were 5 bases for V and 3 bases for J; bases not matched to a gene: 5. Looked up from germline, CDR1 is KGHDR and CDR2 is SFDVKD. The CDR3 consists of 14 residues. The CDR3 DNA reads TGTGCCACCAGTGGTCGAGGACAGGACTATGGCTACACCTTC. Its protein is CATSGRGQDYGYTF.